A single T cell receptor (beta chain) is shown here with its context. Its target is not known. A CD45RA-negative memory subset and a CD45RA+ naive subset were separated from the CD4+ cells. The sample belongs to a study of shared clonotypes between healthy human individuals. Overall study: Donor composition was two women and three men, aged 18 to 49. A donor's plate count was three for CD4 naive and three for CD4 memory; CD8 naive had two and CD8 memory one. Study findings and constraints: Genetic and exposure-history diversity was limited by the few donors.

Sequencing used immunoSEQ multiplex PCR; TCRdb keeps in-frame clones, though not all of them. Among a few million clones listed, almost 96% were seen once. Sample: naive CD4+ T cells sorted from blood. Subset denoted: CD45RA+ positively selected. The sequence derives from a man aged 18-30 years in good health.

As DNA, the CDR3 is TGCGCCAGCAGCTTGGCCGGAGGTAACGACTATGGCTACACCTTC. This encodes CASSLAGGNDYGYTF. This chain links TRBV5-1 with TRBJ1-2; D is ambiguous. Germline values: CDR1 SGHRS, CDR2 YFSETQ. Trimming removed 0 bases at V and 3 bases at J, with 12 bases between. The CDR3 spans 15 residues.